This TCR beta chain was identified in a study of cytotoxic CD8 clonotypes in ibrutinib-treated CLL. Study results and limitations: Contraction or stability on treatment characterized the public clonotypes, which were uncommon.

Germline values: CDR1 SNHLY, CDR2 FYNNEI. V was pared by 4 bases and J by 3 bases, with 12 bases between. The CDR3 runs to 14 residues. Assay: immunoSEQ multiplex PCR; the TCRdb copy retains only in-frame clones and omits some. The sample lists under 200,000 clones, over 65% occurring once. Comment on this clone: The antigen remains undetermined.

This sequence was found in a human donor with chronic lymphocytic leukemia. The material was PBMCs, obtained after 12 months of ibrutinib treatment. This chain joins TRBV2 and TRBJ1-1; tentatively, D is TRBD1 (5 bases). CDR3 nucleotide sequence: TGTGCCAGCAGTGGGACACGTGGAGACACTGAAGCTTTCTTT. This encodes CASSGTRGDTEAFF.